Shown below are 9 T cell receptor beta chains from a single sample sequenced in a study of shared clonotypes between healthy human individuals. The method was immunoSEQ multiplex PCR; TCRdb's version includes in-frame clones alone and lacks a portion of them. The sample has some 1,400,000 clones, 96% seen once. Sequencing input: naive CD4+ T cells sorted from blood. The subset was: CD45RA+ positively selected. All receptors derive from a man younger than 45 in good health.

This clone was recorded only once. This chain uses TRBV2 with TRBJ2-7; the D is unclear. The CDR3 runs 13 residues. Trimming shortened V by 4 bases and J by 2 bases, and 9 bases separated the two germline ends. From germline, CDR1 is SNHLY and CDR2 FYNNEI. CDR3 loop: CASSVAYAYEQYF. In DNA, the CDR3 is TGTGCCAGCAGTGTCGCCTACGCCTACGAGCAGTACTTC.

The CDR3 bases are TGCGCCAGCAGCCCAGGACTAGCGGGAGGTATCCACGAGCAGTACTTC. It specifies CASSPGLAGGIHEQYF. The V gene is TRBV4-3, the J gene TRBJ2-7; 14 nucleotides align to TRBD2. The length of the CDR3 is 16 residues. V was pared by 4 bases and J by 5 bases, with 7 bases of the junction left unmatched. CDR1 is LGHNA, CDR2 YSLEER, per germline.

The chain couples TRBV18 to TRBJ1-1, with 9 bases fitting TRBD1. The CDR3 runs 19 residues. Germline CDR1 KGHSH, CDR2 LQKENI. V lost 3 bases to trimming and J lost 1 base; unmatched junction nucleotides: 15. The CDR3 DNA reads TGTGCCAGCTCACCTACAGGGGGCGGCGGAGTGTTCCGGAACACTGAAGCTTTCTTT. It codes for CASSPTGGGGVFRNTEAFF.

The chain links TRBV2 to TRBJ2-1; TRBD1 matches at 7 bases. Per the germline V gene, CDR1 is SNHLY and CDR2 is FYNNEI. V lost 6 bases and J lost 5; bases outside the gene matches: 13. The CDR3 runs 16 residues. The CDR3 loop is CASRAPSGQGDNEQFF. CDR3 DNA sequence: TGTGCCAGCAGAGCCCCCTCAGGCCAGGGGGACAATGAGCAGTTCTTC.

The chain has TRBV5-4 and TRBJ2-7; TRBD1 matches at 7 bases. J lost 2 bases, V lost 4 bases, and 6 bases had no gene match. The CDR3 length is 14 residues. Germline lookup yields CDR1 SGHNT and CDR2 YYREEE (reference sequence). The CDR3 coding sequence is TGTGCCAGCAGCGTCCGACAGGGACCCTACGAGCAGTACTTC. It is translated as CASSVRQGPYEQYF.

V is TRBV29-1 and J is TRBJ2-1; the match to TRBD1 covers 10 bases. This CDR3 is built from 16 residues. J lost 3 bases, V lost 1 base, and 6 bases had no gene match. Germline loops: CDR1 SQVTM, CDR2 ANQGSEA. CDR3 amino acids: CSVEGVDRGLYNEQFF. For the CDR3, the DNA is TGCAGCGTTGAAGGAGTAGACAGGGGGCTCTACAATGAGCAGTTCTTC.

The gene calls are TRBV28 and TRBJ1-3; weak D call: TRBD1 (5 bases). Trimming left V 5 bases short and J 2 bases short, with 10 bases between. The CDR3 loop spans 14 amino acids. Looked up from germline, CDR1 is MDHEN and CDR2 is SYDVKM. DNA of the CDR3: TGTGCCAGCAGTCCACAGGATCCTGGAAACACCATATATTTT. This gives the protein CASSPQDPGNTIYF.

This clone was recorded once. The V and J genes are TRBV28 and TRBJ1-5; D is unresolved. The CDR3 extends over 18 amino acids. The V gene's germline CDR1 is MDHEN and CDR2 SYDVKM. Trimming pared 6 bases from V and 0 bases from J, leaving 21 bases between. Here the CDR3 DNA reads TGTGCCAGCAGCCGAAGACCCGACGGAACGGATAGCAATCAGCCCCAGCATTTT. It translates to CASSRRPDGTDSNQPQHF.

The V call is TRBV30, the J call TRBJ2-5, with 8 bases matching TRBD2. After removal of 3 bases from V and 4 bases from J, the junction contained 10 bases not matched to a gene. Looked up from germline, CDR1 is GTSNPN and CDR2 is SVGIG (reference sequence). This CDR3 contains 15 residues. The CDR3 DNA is TGTGCCTGGAGCGGTACGTCGCTAGCGGGAGAGACCCAGTACTTC. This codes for CAWSGTSLAGETQYF. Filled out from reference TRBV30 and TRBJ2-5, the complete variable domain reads SQTIHQWPATLVQPVGSPLSLECTVEGTSNPNLYWYRQAAGRGLQLLFYSVGIGQISSEVPQNLSASRPQDRQFILSSKKLLLSDSGFYLCAWSGTSLAGETQYFGPGTRLLVL.